These 28 T cell receptor beta chains were sequenced from one sample in a study of T-cell memory formation after mild COVID-19. From the 5' RACE reads, TCRdb called clonotypes with MiXCR, one entry per CDR3 protein. Of 550,000 to 600,000 distinct CDR3 sequences in the sample, 15% to 20% were seen once. Input material: PBMCs or a T cell subset sorted from them (not recorded which). Receptors were obtained from an adult woman who had mild COVID-19 (a few samples of this study predate the infection). Cell type and time point are not known.

Only a few counts were recorded for this clonotype. The chain recombines TRBV5-1 with TRBJ2-3, with 12 bases lining up with TRBD2. The junction had 10 bases not matched to a gene; V was cut back by 4 bases and J by 10 bases. The CDR3 consists of 15 residues. Germline CDR1 is SGHRS and CDR2 is YFSETQ. CDR3 sequence reads: CASSPDTSGGSAQYF. DNA of the CDR3: TGCGCCAGCAGCCCCGACACTAGCGGGGGGAGTGCGCAGTATTTT.

The sample holds a few counts of this clonotype. The V gene is TRBV6-5, the J gene TRBJ2-7, with a possible D match to TRBD1 (6 bases). V was clipped by 6 bases and J by 5 bases, with 14 bases between them. Germline CDR1 and CDR2: MNHEY and SVGAGI. This CDR3 is 13 amino acids long. The CDR3 region is CASRPQGRNEQYF. In nucleotides, the CDR3 is TGTGCCAGCAGACCACAGGGCAGGAACGAGCAGTACTTC.

The chain couples TRBV10-3 to TRBJ1-1; no firm D call. V dropped 10 bases and J dropped 1 base, with 7 bases sitting between them. CDR3 length equals 11 residues. In germline, CDR1 is ENHRY, CDR2 SYGVKD. CDR3 in DNA: TGTGCCACCGTGGGGAACACTGAAGCTTTCTTT. Translated, it gives CATVGNTEAFF.

The table lists this clonotype with a few counts. The chain has TRBV20-1 and TRBJ2-1; 11 bases are shared with TRBD2. The V gene end was trimmed by 5 bases and the J gene end by 5 bases; junction bases not matched to a gene: 11. This CDR3 comprises 16 residues. CDR1 DFQATT and CDR2 SNEGSKA come from the germline V gene (reference sequence). The CDR3 spells CSAGGRLAGRDNEQFF. The CDR3 DNA follows: TGCAGTGCTGGAGGCCGACTAGCGGGACGCGACAATGAGCAGTTCTTC.

This clonotype showed up just a few times. The chain joins TRBV29-1 to TRBJ1-3; D unclear. CDR3 length: 11 residues. V lost 2 bases and J lost 4, with 3 bases in between. The germline V gene encodes CDR1 SQVTM and CDR2 ANQGSEA. CDR3 residues: CSVEKGNTIYF. CDR3 DNA: TGCAGCGTTGAAAAGGGAAACACCATATATTTT.

This clonotype was counted between two and nine times. The chain couples TRBV12-3 or TRBV12-4 to TRBJ2-3, with D possibly called TRBD1 or TRBD2 (6 bases each). Trimming took off 8 bases at V and 5 bases at J, with 23 bases between the two ends. The CDR3 runs 16 residues. The CDR3 region has the DNA TGTGCCAGCGGGGGCCGAGGAGGGCGCGCAAGAGATACGCAGTATTTT. This sequence encodes CASGGRGGRARDTQYF.

This clonotype was seen ten or more times. The chain combines TRBV7-9 with TRBJ1-5, with a weak D call TRBD1 (5 bases). From germline, CDR1 is SEHNR and CDR2 FQNEAQ (reference sequence). CDR3 length equals 12 residues. V lost 5 bases, J lost 6 bases, and 8 bases lay in between. This chain's CDR3 is CASSQGSQPQHF. The CDR3 coding sequence is TGTGCCAGCAGCCAGGGCAGTCAGCCCCAGCATTTT.

The V call is TRBV7-9, the J call TRBJ2-3, with unresolved D. From germline, CDR1 is SEHNR and CDR2 FQNEAQ (reference sequence). This CDR3 is 12 amino acids long. The V end lost 1 base, the J end lost 14 bases, and 13 bases lay between the germline ends. In DNA form, the CDR3 reads TGTGCCAGCAGCTTAGATATCATACCGGCGTATTTT. Its translation is CASSLDIIPAYF.

The chain carries TRBV20-1 and TRBJ2-7; D is undetermined. The V gene lost 3 bases and the J gene lost 0 bases, with 15 bases spanning the gap. The CDR3 is 15 residues long. Per germline, CDR1 DFQATT and CDR2 SNEGSKA (reference sequence). In nucleotides, the CDR3 is TGCAGTGCTAGCCACGTCGGGTTTAGCTCCTACGAGCAGTACTTC. Its protein is CSASHVGFSSYEQYF.

The chain links TRBV20-1 to TRBJ2-3; 8 bases fit TRBD2. Germline CDR1 is DFQATT and CDR2 is SNEGSKA (reference sequence). The CDR3 has 16 amino acids. The trim removed 3 bases at V and 0 bases at J, leaving 8 bases unmatched. The CDR3 region has the DNA TGCAGTGCTAGTCGGATTGCGGGGGGTAGCACAGATACGCAGTATTTT. This codes for CSASRIAGGSTDTQYF.

V gene TRBV4-1 combines with J gene TRBJ2-4; 9 positions match TRBD2. CDR1 is MGHRA and CDR2 is YSYEKL in the germline V gene. This CDR3 region has 19 residues. V shed 4 bases and J 6 bases; nucleotides not matched to a gene: 19. As DNA, the CDR3 is TGCGCCAGCAGCCTCCGCGATAGCGGGGGACCGAGCAGGGGAAACATTCAGTACTTC. It codes for CASSLRDSGGPSRGNIQYF.

The chain carries TRBV4-3 and TRBJ1-2, with D maybe TRBD1 (6 bases). The CDR3 has 15 residues. Germline values: CDR1 LGHNA, CDR2 YSLEER. Trimming took 0 bases from V and 4 from J, leaving 12 bases between them. The chain's CDR3 is CASSQDRRDIYGYTF. The CDR3 bases are TGCGCCAGCAGCCAAGACCGGCGGGACATCTATGGCTACACCTTC.

The chain employs TRBV13 and TRBJ2-7, with 8 bases matching TRBD2. Trimming removed 6 bases from V and 2 bases from J; junction bases left unmatched: 9. Germline CDR1 PRHDT, CDR2 FYEKMQ (reference sequence). This CDR3 contains 15 residues. The CDR3 here is CASSWKSGRAYEQYF. The DNA of the CDR3 is TGTGCCAGCAGTTGGAAAAGCGGGAGAGCCTACGAGCAGTACTTC.

CDR3 in DNA: TGTGCCAGCAGGGTAGCGGGAGGCGGACTATACAATGAGCAGTTCTTC. Translated: CASRVAGGGLYNEQFF. The chain joins TRBV2 to TRBJ2-1, with 10 bases fitting TRBD2. The V and J ends lost 6 bases and 4 bases, in that order; junction bases with no gene match: 9. Germline CDR1 SNHLY, CDR2 FYNNEI. CDR3 length: 16 amino acids.

This chain links TRBV18 with TRBJ1-3; no clear D gene. V was pared by 6 bases and J by 0 bases, with 9 bases between. Germline CDR1 KGHSH, CDR2 LQKENI. The CDR3 is 14 residues long. The chain's CDR3 is CASSPAFSGNTIYF. The CDR3 DNA sequence: TGTGCCAGCTCGCCAGCCTTCTCTGGAAACACCATATATTTT.

This clonotype appeared a few times. This chain joins TRBV2 and TRBJ2-3; TRBD1 matches at 8 bases. After removal of 7 bases from V and 2 bases from J, the junction contained 5 bases not matched to a gene. CDR3 length equals 14 residues. In germline, CDR1 is SNHLY, CDR2 FYNNEI. CDR3 DNA: TGTGCCAGCATGACAGGGGCCCTCACAGATACGCAGTATTTT. As protein: CASMTGALTDTQYF.

The V gene is TRBV7-9, the J gene TRBJ2-7; 7 bases align to TRBD1. Germline CDR1 is SEHNR and CDR2 is FQNEAQ (reference sequence). The CDR3 is made up of 14 amino acids. J gave up 1 base and V 6 bases, and 6 bases lay outside the gene matches. This CDR3 reads CASRGTDRSYEQYF. CDR3 nucleotide sequence: TGTGCCAGCAGGGGGACAGATAGGTCCTACGAGCAGTACTTC. Based on the CDR3 plus reference TRBV7-9 and TRBJ2-7, the full variable domain is DTGVSQNPRHKITKRGQNVTFRCDPISEHNRLYWYRQTLGQGPEFLTYFQNEAQLEKSRLLSDRFSAERPKGSFSTLEIQRTEQGDSAMYLCASRGTDRSYEQYFGPGTRLTVT.

The CDR3 region is CASSWGFTGGTGELFF. CDR3 DNA: TGTGCCAGCAGTTGGGGGTTTACGGGAGGCACCGGGGAGCTGTTTTTT. The chain carries TRBV6-2 or TRBV6-3 and TRBJ2-2, with 7 bases lining up with TRBD2. This CDR3 contains 16 residues. J lost 4 bases, V lost 4 bases, and 9 bases had no gene match. Per the germline V gene, CDR1 is MNHEY and CDR2 is SVGEGT.

In its sample, this clonotype was seen a few times. The J gene is TRBJ2-7, the V gene TRBV4-1; D may be TRBD1 or TRBD2 (5 bases each). Germline V CDR1 and CDR2: MGHRA, YSYEKL. Trimming left V 3 bases short and J 0 bases short, with 15 bases between. CDR3 length: 16 residues. The CDR3, as DNA: TGCGCCAGCAGCCAGGGCCCCGGGACCGCCTCCTACGAGCAGTACTTC. This sequence encodes CASSQGPGTASYEQYF.

The sample holds a few counts of this clonotype. This chain links TRBV9 with TRBJ1-6; no definite D call. The CDR3 has 17 amino acids. The V end lost 3 bases, the J end lost 5 bases, and 18 bases lay between the germline ends. Germline assignment: CDR1 SGDLS and CDR2 YYNGEE. The CDR3 is CASSAGDMLSDNSPLHF. In nucleotides, the CDR3 is TGTGCCAGCAGCGCCGGAGACATGCTTAGTGATAATTCACCCCTCCACTTT.

This clonotype was counted only a few times. V is TRBV6-4 and J is TRBJ2-7; weak D call: TRBD2 (5 bases). This CDR3 region has 17 residues. Germline-derived CDR1 and CDR2 are MRHNA and SNTAGT. The V end lost 4 bases, the J end lost 0 bases, and 19 bases lay between the germline ends. The CDR3 DNA reads TGTGCCAGCAGTGCGGGCAGGACCCAAGGGAGCTCCTACGAGCAGTACTTC. Protein sequence: CASSAGRTQGSSYEQYF.

This clonotype has just a few counts. This chain connects TRBV6-5 to TRBJ1-2; D gene ambiguous. The germline gives CDR1 MNHEY, CDR2 SVGAGI. V gave up 2 bases and J gave up 6 bases, with 13 bases separating them. The CDR3 has 14 amino acids. The CDR3 is CASSYLGPANGYTF. The CDR3 region has the DNA TGTGCCAGCAGTTACCTCGGGCCAGCCAATGGCTACACCTTC.

This clonotype was picked up a small number of times. The chain links TRBV4-2 to TRBJ2-5; TRBD2 matches 10 bases. The germline V gene has CDR1 LGHNA and CDR2 YNFKEQ. The CDR3 contains 17 residues. V trimming: 3 bases; J trimming: 4 bases; junction bases outside the gene matches: 11. The DNA of the CDR3 is TGTGCCAGCAGCCACGCACACCGCCTAGCGGGGGTAGAGACCCAGTACTTC. Encoded protein: CASSHAHRLAGVETQYF.

There are a few counts of this clonotype. V and J are TRBV20-1 and TRBJ2-2, with D uncertain. The CDR3 is 16 residues long. Per germline, CDR1 DFQATT and CDR2 SNEGSKA (reference sequence). The V end lost 0 bases, the J end lost 1 base, and 12 bases lay between the germline ends. CDR3 nucleotide sequence: TGCAGTGCTAGAGATATTGCCAGGAGGAACACCGGGGAGCTGTTTTTT. Its protein is CSARDIARRNTGELFF.

Only a few counts were recorded for this clonotype. V is TRBV20-1 and J is TRBJ1-2, with 10 bases matching TRBD1. V shed 3 bases and J 2 bases; nucleotides not matched to a gene: 6. This CDR3 is built from 15 residues. The germline CDR1 and CDR2 sequences are DFQATT and SNEGSKA (reference sequence). The CDR3, as DNA: TGCAGTGCTAGCGTAGGACAGGGGGGGAACTATGGCTACACCTTC. Translation gives CSASVGQGGNYGYTF.

The chain links TRBV5-4 to TRBJ2-7; D perhaps matches TRBD2 (6 bases). V was trimmed by 0 bases and J by 2 bases, leaving 12 bases between them. CDR3 length: 15 residues. Germline loops: CDR1 SGHNT, CDR2 YYREEE (reference sequence). CDR3 in DNA: TGTGCCAGCAGCTTGGAGGGACTGACACCCTACGAGCAGTACTTC. Its protein is CASSLEGLTPYEQYF.

About this clonotype itself: A much larger clone is a single base away; this may be a read error. This chain connects TRBV3-1 to TRBJ2-6, with D hard to call. This CDR3 region has 14 residues. Germline V CDR1 and CDR2: LGHDT, YNNKEL (reference sequence). Trimming took off 3 bases at V and 3 bases at J, with 6 bases between the two ends. The CDR3, as DNA: TGTGCCAGCAGCCAGAAGGATGGGGCCAACGTCCTGACTTTC. It specifies CASSQKDGANVLTF.

The chain combines TRBV14 with TRBJ1-6; the match to TRBD1 covers 7 bases. J lost 9 bases, V lost 3 bases, and 8 bases had no gene match. In germline, CDR1 is SGHDN, CDR2 FVKESK. CDR3 size: 15 residues. The CDR3 is CASSHIGTETSPLHF. In nucleotides, the CDR3 is TGTGCCAGCAGCCACATTGGGACAGAGACTTCACCCCTCCACTTT.